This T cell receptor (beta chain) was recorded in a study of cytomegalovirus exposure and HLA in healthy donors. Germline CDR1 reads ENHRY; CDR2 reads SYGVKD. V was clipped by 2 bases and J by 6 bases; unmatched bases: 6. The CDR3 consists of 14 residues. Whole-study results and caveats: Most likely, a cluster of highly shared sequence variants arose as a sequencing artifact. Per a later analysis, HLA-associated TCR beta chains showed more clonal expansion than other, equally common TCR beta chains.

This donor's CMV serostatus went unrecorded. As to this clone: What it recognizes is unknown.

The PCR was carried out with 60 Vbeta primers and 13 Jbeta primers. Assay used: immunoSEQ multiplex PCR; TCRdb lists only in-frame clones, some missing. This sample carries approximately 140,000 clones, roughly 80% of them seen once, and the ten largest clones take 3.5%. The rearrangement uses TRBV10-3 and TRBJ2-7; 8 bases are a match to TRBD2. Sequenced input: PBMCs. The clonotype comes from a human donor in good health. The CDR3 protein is CAISELGGAGEQYF. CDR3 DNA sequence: TGTGCCATCAGTGAGCTCGGGGGGGCCGGCGAGCAGTACTTC.